This T cell receptor beta chain was profiled in a study of T cells in Graves' hyperthyroidism and ophthalmopathy. Ten or more counts support this clonotype. The V segment lost 5 bases and the J segment 5 bases; nucleotides outside the gene matches: 13. Germline loops: CDR1 SGHTA, CDR2 FQGNSA. The CDR3 loop spans 16 amino acids. The investigators amplified TCR beta CDR3 regions from RNA transcripts. The HTBI primer set drove a first-round RT-PCR of the TCR CDR3. MiXCR, applied by TCRdb to the multiplex PCR reads, yields one record per CDR3 protein. The data show 500,000 to 750,000 distinct CDR3 sequences, around 16% seen once.

The TCR was taken from a woman aged 30 to 39 with Graves' hyperthyroidism. This chain links TRBV7-2 with TRBJ2-5; TRBD1 agrees at 8 bases. The material sequenced was blood. The CDR3 loop is CASSATGGSLVETQYF. The CDR3 DNA is TGTGCCAGCAGCGCCACAGGGGGAAGTCTTGTGGAGACCCAGTACTTC.